Sequencing of this T cell receptor beta chain was carried out in a study of Ad26.COV2.S vaccination and SARS-CoV-2 variants. Study-level results: Participants given vaccine showed non-spike TCR breadth similar to that of placebo recipients.

Data came from immunoSEQ multiplex PCR; TCRdb stores just in-frame clones and leaves some out. This table holds 300,000 to 400,000 clones, 85% found once. Worth noting for this clone: Its antigen remains unknown.

Documented treatment: around 19 received Ad26.COV2.S at low or high dose, single or two shots; about 5 received placebo; per-sample allocation not given. The samples were gathered on day 63 after the first injection of vaccine or placebo. Germline V lookup: CDR1 MNHEY, CDR2 SVGAGI. This CDR3 has 12 amino acids. Trimming took 6 bases from V and 6 from J; bases not matched to a gene: 4. The sequence came from a person between 18 and 59 years old who received the Ad26.COV2.S COVID-19 vaccine or a placebo. This specimen was peripheral blood, taken in a trial of Ad26.COV2.S vaccine versus placebo. The V call is TRBV6-5, the J call TRBJ1-2, with 7 bases fitting TRBD1. CDR3 DNA: TGTGCCAGCAGGAACAGGGGCGATGGCTACACCTTC. Translating it yields CASRNRGDGYTF.